This T cell receptor (beta chain) was obtained from a study of Ad26.COV2.S vaccination and SARS-CoV-2 variants. Some clones are missing from TCRdb's copy, which holds only in-frame ones; the method was immunoSEQ multiplex PCR. This table holds around 370,000 clones, about 91% found once. Germline V gene lookup returns CDR1 ENHRY and CDR2 SYGVKD. The CDR3 extends over 13 amino acids. Trimming removed 10 bases from V and 0 bases from J; junction bases left unmatched: 5. Findings and limits, study-wide: Reported findings describe substantial breadth in spike-specific CD8+ and CD4+ T cell responses following vaccination.

About this clone itself: The antigen remains undetermined.

The TCR comes from a human donor who had recovered from COVID-19. V gene TRBV10-3 combines with J gene TRBJ1-1, with 7 nucleotides matching TRBD1. The input for sequencing was peripheral blood, taken after recovery from COVID-19. CDR3: CATWDSMNTEAFF. For the CDR3, the DNA is TGTGCCACCTGGGACAGCATGAACACTGAAGCTTTCTTT.